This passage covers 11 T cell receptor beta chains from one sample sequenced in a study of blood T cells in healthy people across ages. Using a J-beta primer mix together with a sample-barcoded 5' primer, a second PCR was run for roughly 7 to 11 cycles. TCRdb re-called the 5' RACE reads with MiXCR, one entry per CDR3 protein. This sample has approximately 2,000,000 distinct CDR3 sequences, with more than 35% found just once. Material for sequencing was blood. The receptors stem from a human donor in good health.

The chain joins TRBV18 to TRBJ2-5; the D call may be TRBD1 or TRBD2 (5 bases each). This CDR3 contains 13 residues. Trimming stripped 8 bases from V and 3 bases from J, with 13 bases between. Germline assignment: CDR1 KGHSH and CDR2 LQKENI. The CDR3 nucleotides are TGTGCCAGCCTACGGGACCTAAAAGAGACCCAGTACTTC. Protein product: CASLRDLKETQYF.

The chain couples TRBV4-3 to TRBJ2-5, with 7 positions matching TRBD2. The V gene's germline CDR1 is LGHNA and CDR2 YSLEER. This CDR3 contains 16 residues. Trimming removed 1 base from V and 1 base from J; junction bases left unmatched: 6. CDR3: CASSQGVQRGQETQYF. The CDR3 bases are TGCGCCAGCAGCCAAGGGGTGCAGCGGGGCCAAGAGACCCAGTACTTC.

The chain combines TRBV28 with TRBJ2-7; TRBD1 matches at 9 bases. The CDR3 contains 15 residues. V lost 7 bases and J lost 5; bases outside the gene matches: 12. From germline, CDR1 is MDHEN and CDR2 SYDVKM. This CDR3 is CASNQTPGQGDEQYF. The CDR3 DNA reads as TGTGCCAGCAACCAAACCCCGGGACAGGGAGACGAGCAGTACTTC.

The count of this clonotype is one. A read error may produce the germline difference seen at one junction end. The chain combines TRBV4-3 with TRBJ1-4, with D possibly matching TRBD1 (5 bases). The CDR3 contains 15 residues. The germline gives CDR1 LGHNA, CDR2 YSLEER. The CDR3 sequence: CASSQERGEDEKRFF. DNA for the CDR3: TGCGCCAGCAGCCAAGAGCGGGGGGAGGATGAAAAACGGTTTTTT.

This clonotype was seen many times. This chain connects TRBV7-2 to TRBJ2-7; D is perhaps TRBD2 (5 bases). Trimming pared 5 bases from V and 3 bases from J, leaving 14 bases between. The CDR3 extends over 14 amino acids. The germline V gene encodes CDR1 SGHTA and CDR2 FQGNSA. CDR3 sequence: CASSLNGGGYEQYF. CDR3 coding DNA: TGTGCCAGCAGCCTGAATGGAGGCGGCTACGAGCAGTACTTC. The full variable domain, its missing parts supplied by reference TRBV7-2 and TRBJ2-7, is GAGVSQSPSNKVTEKGKDVELRCDPISGHTALYWYRQSLGQGLEFLIYFQGNSAPDKSGLPSDRFSAERTGGSVSTLTIQRTQQEDSAVYLCASSLNGGGYEQYFGPGTRLTVT.

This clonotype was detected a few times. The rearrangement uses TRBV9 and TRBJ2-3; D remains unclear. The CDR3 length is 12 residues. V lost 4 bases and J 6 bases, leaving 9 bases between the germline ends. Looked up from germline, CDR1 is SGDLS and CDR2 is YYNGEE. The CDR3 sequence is CASSPSMDTQYF. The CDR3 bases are TGTGCCAGCAGCCCCTCGATGGATACGCAGTATTTT.

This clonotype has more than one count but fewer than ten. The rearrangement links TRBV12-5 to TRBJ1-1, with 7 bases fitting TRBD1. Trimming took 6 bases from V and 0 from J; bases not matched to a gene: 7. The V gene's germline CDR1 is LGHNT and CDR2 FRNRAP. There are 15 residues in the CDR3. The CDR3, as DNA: TGTGCTAGTGGCAAGGGACAGTTTATGAACACTGAAGCTTTCTTT. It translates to CASGKGQFMNTEAFF.

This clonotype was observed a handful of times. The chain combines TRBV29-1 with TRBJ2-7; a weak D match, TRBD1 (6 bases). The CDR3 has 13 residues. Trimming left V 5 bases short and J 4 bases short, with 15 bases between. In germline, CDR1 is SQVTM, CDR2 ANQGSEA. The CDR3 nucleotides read TGCAGCGTTAGGGGGACACTTTTTTACGAGCAGTACTTC. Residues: CSVRGTLFYEQYF.

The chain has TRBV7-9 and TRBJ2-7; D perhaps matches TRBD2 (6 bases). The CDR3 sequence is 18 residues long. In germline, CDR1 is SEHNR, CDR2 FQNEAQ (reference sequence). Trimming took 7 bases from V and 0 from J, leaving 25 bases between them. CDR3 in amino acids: CASMRSTLGGNSSYEQYF. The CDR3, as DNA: TGTGCCAGCATGCGAAGCACCTTGGGCGGGAATAGCTCCTACGAGCAGTACTTC. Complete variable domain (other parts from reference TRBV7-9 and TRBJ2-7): DTGVSQNPRHKITKRGQNVTFRCDPISEHNRLYWYRQTLGQGPEFLTYFQNEAQLEKSRLLSDRFSAERPKGSFSTLEIQRTEQGDSAMYLCASMRSTLGGNSSYEQYFGPGTRLTVT.

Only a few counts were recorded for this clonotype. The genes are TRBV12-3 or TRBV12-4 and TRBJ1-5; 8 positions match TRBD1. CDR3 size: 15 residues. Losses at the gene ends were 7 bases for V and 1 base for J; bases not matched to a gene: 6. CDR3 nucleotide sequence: TGTGCCAGCAACAGGGGGGTTAGAAGCAATCAGCCCCAGCATTTT. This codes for CASNRGVRSNQPQHF.

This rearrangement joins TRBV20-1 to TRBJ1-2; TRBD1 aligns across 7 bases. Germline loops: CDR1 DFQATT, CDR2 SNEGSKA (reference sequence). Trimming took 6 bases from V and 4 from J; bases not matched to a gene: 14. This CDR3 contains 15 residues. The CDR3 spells CSAQGQSYGGYGYTF. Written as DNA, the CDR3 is TGCAGTGCCCAGGGACAGTCCTACGGTGGCTATGGCTACACCTTC.